Listed here are 2 T cell receptor beta chains from one sample, sequenced in a study of blood T cell repertoires in COVID-19. Profiled with immunoSEQ multiplex PCR; TCRdb holds only in-frame clones, not every one. The sample has hundreds of thousands of clones, roughly 90% seen once; the top ten hold around 15%. The material sequenced was PBMCs or T cells enriched from blood (not recorded which). The receptor set was obtained from a man aged 25 to 40 who had been exposed to COVID-19.

The rearrangement joins TRBV5-4 to TRBJ2-6; D not certain. This CDR3 has 15 residues. Germline V gene sequence: CDR1 SGHNT, CDR2 YYREEE (reference sequence). Trimming took 4 bases from V and 0 from J, leaving 8 bases between them. The CDR3 region has the DNA TGTGCCAGCAGCCCGTCTAGCTCTGGGGCCAACGTCCTGACTTTC. It codes for CASSPSSSGANVLTF.

This chain connects TRBV19 to TRBJ1-2; 8 nucleotides align to TRBD1. CDR1 LNHDA and CDR2 SQIVND come from the germline V gene (reference sequence). This CDR3 has 17 amino acids. J lost 0 bases, V lost 8 bases, and 14 bases had no gene match. CDR3 nucleotide sequence: TGTGCCAGTGGGGTCTCAGGGGGCATCCCTCCTAACTATGGCTACACCTTC. Amino acid sequence: CASGVSGGIPPNYGYTF.